A single T cell receptor beta chain is shown here with its context. The antigen is undetermined. Compared with germline, one end of the junction differs, possibly owing to a read error. Using a constant-region primer together with ProtoScript II reverse transcriptase, TCR beta cDNA was made from around 500 ng of total RNA. Slightly modified ARM-PCR served as the procedure for the TCR beta libraries. These libraries came from three rounds of nested multiplex PCR. Two initial PCR rounds of around 9 cycles each paired TRBV1-TRBV30 forward primers with a C-beta reverse primer. TCRdb called the multiplex PCR reads again in MiXCR, with one record for every CDR3 protein. Here the sample spans 300,000 to 400,000 distinct CDR3 sequences, about two thirds being singletons. This record belongs to a study of tumor-infiltrating lymphocytes in primary liver carcinoma. Overall study context: The patients included men and women who were aged 30 to 69 years. The yield of productive TCRbeta reads per sample was roughly 3.5 to 7.13 million and was similar across tissue types.

Blood RNA originated from unsorted whole blood, with germline DNA additionally extracted. Study-level findings and limits: Pairs comparing tumor with adjacent tissue or blood overlapped less than pairs drawn from tumor regions.

Germline V gives CDR1 MNHNS, CDR2 SASEGT. The CDR3 is made up of 13 amino acids. The chain employs TRBV6-1 and TRBJ2-3; possibly TRBD2 for D (5 bases). The TCR originated in a man in his forties or fifties with primary liver carcinoma and hepatitis B virus infection. Material for sequencing was peripheral blood. The CDR3 sequence is CASGEASVVPQYF. The CDR3 nucleotides read TGCGCCAGCGGTGAAGCGTCGGTAGTTCCGCAGTATTTT.